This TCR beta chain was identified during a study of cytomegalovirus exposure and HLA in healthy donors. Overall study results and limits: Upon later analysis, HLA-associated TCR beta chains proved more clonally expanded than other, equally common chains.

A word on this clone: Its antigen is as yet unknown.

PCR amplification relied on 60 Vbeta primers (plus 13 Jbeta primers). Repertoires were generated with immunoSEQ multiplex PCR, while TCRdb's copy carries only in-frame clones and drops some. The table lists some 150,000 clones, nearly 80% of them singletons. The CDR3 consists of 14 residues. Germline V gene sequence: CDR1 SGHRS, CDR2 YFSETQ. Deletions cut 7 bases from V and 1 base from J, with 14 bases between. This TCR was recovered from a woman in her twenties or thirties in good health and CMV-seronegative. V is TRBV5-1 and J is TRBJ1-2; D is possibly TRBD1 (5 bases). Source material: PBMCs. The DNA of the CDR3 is TGCGCCAGCCAAGACCCGGGACTTAACTATGGCTACACCTTC. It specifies CASQDPGLNYGYTF.